A single sample gave rise to the 16 T cell receptor beta chains below, sequenced in a study of blood T cell repertoires in COVID-19. Libraries were prepared by immunoSEQ multiplex PCR; TCRdb keeps only in-frame clonotypes and omits some of them. Of 200,000 to 300,000 clones in the sample, approximately 88% were seen once. Sequenced material: PBMCs or T cells enriched from blood (not recorded which). All receptors derive from a woman between 40 and 55 years old with acute COVID-19.

The genes are TRBV28 and TRBJ1-2; TRBD1 is a possible D gene (6 bases). The V end was cut by 2 bases, the J end by 7 bases, with 11 bases between. Germline CDR1 is MDHEN and CDR2 is SYDVKM. The CDR3 length is 13 residues. The CDR3 DNA reads TGTGCCAGCAGTTTAGGGACAACATTTGGCTACACCTTC. This encodes CASSLGTTFGYTF.

V and J are TRBV2 and TRBJ2-3, with 11 bases matching TRBD2. The CDR3 totals 19 residues. Trimming took 3 bases from V and 4 from J; bases not matched to a gene: 15. Germline CDR1 and CDR2: SNHLY and FYNNEI. Here the CDR3 reads CASSDQRGRLAGMSDTQYF. The CDR3 DNA is TGTGCCAGCAGTGATCAAAGGGGCCGACTAGCGGGAATGTCAGATACGCAGTATTTT.

This clone is a singleton in its sample. The chain links TRBV27 to TRBJ1-2; possibly TRBD1 for D (6 bases). Germline lookup yields CDR1 MNHEY and CDR2 SMNVEV (reference sequence). The CDR3 runs 13 residues. V lost 5 bases, J lost 6 bases, and 13 bases lay in between. CDR3 DNA: TGTGCCAGCAGTCTCCAGGGGCTCCATGGCTACACCTTC. Translation gives CASSLQGLHGYTF.

This chain links TRBV9 with TRBJ1-1; D gene uncertain. The CDR3 spans 14 residues. V was clipped by 3 bases and J by 4 bases, with 13 bases between them. Germline values: CDR1 SGDLS, CDR2 YYNGEE. This chain's CDR3 is CASSANVALTEAFF. The CDR3 DNA is TGTGCCAGCAGCGCAAACGTAGCTCTCACTGAAGCTTTCTTT.

This chain links TRBV24-1 with TRBJ2-5; no reliable D call. Germline V gives CDR1 KGHDR, CDR2 SFDVKD. The germline V and J ends were trimmed by 9 bases and 5 bases, with 15 bases remaining between them. The CDR3 length is 13 residues. The CDR3 sequence is CATRGRLSETQYF. Here the CDR3 DNA reads TGTGCCACCCGCGGTCGGCTTTCGGAGACCCAGTACTTC.

V is TRBV19 and J is TRBJ1-2; 8 bases map to TRBD1. This CDR3 spans 14 amino acids. Germline V CDR1 and CDR2: LNHDA, SQIVND (reference sequence). After removal of 3 bases from V and 5 bases from J, the junction contained 5 bases not matched to a gene. CDR3 nucleotides: TGTGCCAGTAGTATCCGTGACAGGGGATATGGCTACACCTTC. The encoded protein is CASSIRDRGYGYTF. The whole variable domain, filled in from reference TRBV19 and TRBJ1-2, reads DGGITQSPKYLFRKEGQNVTLSCEQNLNHDAMYWYRQDPGQGLRLIYYSQIVNDFQKGDIAEGYSVSREKKESFPLTVTSAQKNPTAFYLCASSIRDRGYGYTFGSGTRLTVV.

The chain links TRBV29-1 to TRBJ2-3, with D unresolved. The CDR3 consists of 14 residues. Germline CDR1 reads SQVTM; CDR2 reads ANQGSEA. V lost 7 bases and J lost 2, with 16 bases in between. The CDR3 region is CSASRISTTDTQYF. The CDR3 DNA follows: TGCAGCGCGTCTAGAATCTCCACCACAGATACGCAGTATTTT.

The genes are TRBV11-3 and TRBJ2-2; no clear D gene. The V gene lost 5 bases and the J gene lost 2 bases, with 9 bases spanning the gap. The CDR3 spans 14 residues. Germline-derived CDR1 and CDR2 are SGHNT and YENEEA. CDR3 coding DNA: TGTGCCAGCAGCCTAGTGGGCAACACCGGGGAGCTGTTTTTT. It is translated as CASSLVGNTGELFF.

V is TRBV7-3 and J is TRBJ2-3; D is ambiguous. Germline lookup yields CDR1 SGHTA and CDR2 FQGTGA. Trimming took off 4 bases at V and 3 bases at J, with 8 bases between the two ends. The CDR3 has 13 amino acids. The CDR3 region is CASSSTLTDTQYF. DNA for the CDR3: TGTGCCAGCAGCTCTACCCTTACAGATACGCAGTATTTT.

The V gene is TRBV27, the J gene TRBJ2-7, with 7 bases fitting TRBD2. The germline CDR1 and CDR2 sequences are MNHEY and SMNVEV (reference sequence). Unmatched junction bases numbered 11, after V lost 2 bases and J lost 7 bases. The length of the CDR3 is 15 residues. CDR3 DNA sequence: TGTGCCAGCAGTTTAAAAACTAGCGTTACTCCAGAGCAGTACTTC. It specifies CASSLKTSVTPEQYF.

The chain joins TRBV28 to TRBJ2-3; 7 bases map to TRBD1. The CDR3 has 15 amino acids. The trim removed 6 bases at V and 3 bases at J, leaving 9 bases unmatched. The germline gives CDR1 MDHEN, CDR2 SYDVKM. The CDR3 is CASSQRQGFTDTQYF. The CDR3 coding sequence is TGTGCCAGCAGCCAGAGACAGGGATTTACAGATACGCAGTATTTT.

V and J are TRBV30 and TRBJ1-1; the D gene is possibly TRBD1 (6 bases). The ends were cut back, 5 bases at V and 5 bases at J, with 15 bases in the middle. Germline CDR1 GTSNPN, CDR2 SVGIG (reference sequence). The CDR3 length is 13 residues. The CDR3 sequence: CAWVNRELTEAFF. In DNA, the CDR3 is TGTGCCTGGGTTAACAGGGAACTAACTGAAGCTTTCTTT. The entire variable domain, with the rest obtained from reference TRBV30 and TRBJ1-1, is as follows: SQTIHQWPATLVQPVGSPLSLECTVEGTSNPNLYWYRQAAGRGLQLLFYSVGIGQISSEVPQNLSASRPQDRQFILSSKKLLLSDSGFYLCAWVNRELTEAFFGQGTRLTVV.

V gene TRBV14 combines with J gene TRBJ1-3; a weak D match, TRBD1 (6 bases). With 1 base removed from V and 2 bases from J, the gap between germline ends came to 6 bases. CDR3 size: 14 residues. In germline, CDR1 is SGHDN, CDR2 FVKESK. CDR3 residues: CASSQAGAGNTIYF. For the CDR3, the DNA is TGTGCCAGCAGCCAAGCAGGGGCTGGAAACACCATATATTTT. Full variable domain (outside the CDR3, taken from reference TRBV14 and TRBJ1-3): EAGVTQFPSHSVIEKGQTVTLRCDPISGHDNLYWYRRVMGKEIKFLLHFVKESKQDESGMPNNRFLAERTGGTYSTLKVQPAELEDSGVYFCASSQAGAGNTIYFGEGSWLTVV.

Here the CDR3 reads CASSSGTGLYGYTF. CDR3 coding DNA: TGTGCCAGCAGCTCCGGGACAGGGTTGTATGGCTACACCTTC. The V call is TRBV7-8, the J call TRBJ1-2; 9 nucleotides match TRBD1. With 4 bases clipped from V and 5 bases from J, the junction kept 5 bases outside the gene matches. Looked up from germline, CDR1 is SGHVS and CDR2 is FQNEAQ. The length of the CDR3 is 14 residues.

V gene TRBV6-5 combines with J gene TRBJ1-6, with D uncertain. CDR3 size: 13 residues. Trimming pared 7 bases from V and 9 bases from J, leaving 13 bases between. Germline CDR1 and CDR2: MNHEY and SVGAGI. The CDR3 loop is CASTEGSGSPLHF. The CDR3 DNA reads TGTGCCAGCACCGAGGGTAGTGGTTCACCCCTCCACTTT.

Comment on this clone: Relative to the germline gene, one junction end is altered; a read error may explain this. V is TRBV18 and J is TRBJ2-5; the match to TRBD1 covers 7 bases. This CDR3 spans 15 amino acids. Germline V gene lookup returns CDR1 KGHSH and CDR2 LQKENI. The chain's CDR3 is CASSPPGQEQETQYF. The CDR3 region has the DNA TGTGCCAGCTCGCCACCCGGACAGGAACAAGAGACCCAGTACTTC. The full variable domain, in which reference TRBV18 and TRBJ2-5 provide the parts outside the CDR3, is NAGVMQNPRHLVRRRGQEARLRCSPMKGHSHVYWYRQLPEEGLKFMVYLQKENIIDESGMPKERFSAEFPKEGPSILRIQQVVRGDSAAYFCASSPPGQEQETQYFGPGTRLLVL.